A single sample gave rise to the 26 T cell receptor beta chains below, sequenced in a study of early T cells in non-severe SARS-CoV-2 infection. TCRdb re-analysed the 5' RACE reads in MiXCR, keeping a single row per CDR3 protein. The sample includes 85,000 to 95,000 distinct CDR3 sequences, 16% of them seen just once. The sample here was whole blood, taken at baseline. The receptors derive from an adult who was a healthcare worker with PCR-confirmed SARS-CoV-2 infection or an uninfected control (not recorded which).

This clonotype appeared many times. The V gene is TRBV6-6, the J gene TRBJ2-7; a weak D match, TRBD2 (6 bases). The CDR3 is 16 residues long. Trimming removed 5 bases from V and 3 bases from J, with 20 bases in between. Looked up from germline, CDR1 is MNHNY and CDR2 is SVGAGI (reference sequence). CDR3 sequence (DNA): TGTGCCAGCAGTCCCGCCTCTAGCGACCTCGTCTACGAGCAGTACTTC. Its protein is CASSPASSDLVYEQYF.

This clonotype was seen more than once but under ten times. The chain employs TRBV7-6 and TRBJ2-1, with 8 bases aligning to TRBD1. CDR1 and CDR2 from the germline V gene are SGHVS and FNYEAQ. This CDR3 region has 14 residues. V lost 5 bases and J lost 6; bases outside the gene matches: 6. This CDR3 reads CASSIQGQANEQFF. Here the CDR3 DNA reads TGTGCCAGCAGCATACAGGGACAGGCCAATGAGCAGTTCTTC.

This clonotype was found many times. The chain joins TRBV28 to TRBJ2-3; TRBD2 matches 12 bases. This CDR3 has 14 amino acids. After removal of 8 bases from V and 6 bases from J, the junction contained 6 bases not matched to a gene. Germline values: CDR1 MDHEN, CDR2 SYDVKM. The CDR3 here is CASSLAGGSDTQYF. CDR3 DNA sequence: TGTGCCAGCTCACTAGCGGGAGGTTCGGATACGCAGTATTTT.

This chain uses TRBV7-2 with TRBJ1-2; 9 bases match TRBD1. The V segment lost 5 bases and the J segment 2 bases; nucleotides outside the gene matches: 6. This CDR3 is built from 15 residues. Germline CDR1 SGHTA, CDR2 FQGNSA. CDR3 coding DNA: TGTGCCAGCAGCCCAGGGACAGGGATGAACTATGGCTACACCTTC. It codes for CASSPGTGMNYGYTF.

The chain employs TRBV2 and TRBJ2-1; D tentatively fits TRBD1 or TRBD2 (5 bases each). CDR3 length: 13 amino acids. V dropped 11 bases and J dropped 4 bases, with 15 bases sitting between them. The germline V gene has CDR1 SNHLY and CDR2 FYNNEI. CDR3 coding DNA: TGTGCCCTGGGGGAGCGGACATACAATGAGCAGTTCTTC. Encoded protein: CALGERTYNEQFF.

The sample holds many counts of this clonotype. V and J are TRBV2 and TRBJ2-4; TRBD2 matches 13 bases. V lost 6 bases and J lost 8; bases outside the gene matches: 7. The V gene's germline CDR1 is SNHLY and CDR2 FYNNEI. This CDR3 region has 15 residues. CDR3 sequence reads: CASSPRTSGSHIQYF. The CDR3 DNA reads TGTGCCAGCAGCCCCAGGACTAGCGGGAGTCACATTCAGTACTTC.

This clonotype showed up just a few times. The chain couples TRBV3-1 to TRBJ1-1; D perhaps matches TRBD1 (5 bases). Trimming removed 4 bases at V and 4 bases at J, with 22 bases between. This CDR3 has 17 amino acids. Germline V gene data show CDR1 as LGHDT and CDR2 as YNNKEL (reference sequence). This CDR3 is CASSLIGLSGGVTEAFF. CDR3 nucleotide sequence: TGTGCCAGCAGCCTGATTGGTCTCAGCGGGGGGGTCACTGAAGCTTTCTTT.

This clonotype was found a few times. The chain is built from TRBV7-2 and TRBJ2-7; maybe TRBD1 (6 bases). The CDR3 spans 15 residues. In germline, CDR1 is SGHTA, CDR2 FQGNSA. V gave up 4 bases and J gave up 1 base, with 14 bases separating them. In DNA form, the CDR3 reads TGTGCCAGCAGCTCGGGACACCTAAAGTCCTACGAGCAGTACTTC. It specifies CASSSGHLKSYEQYF. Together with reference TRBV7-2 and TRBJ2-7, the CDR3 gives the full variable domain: GAGVSQSPSNKVTEKGKDVELRCDPISGHTALYWYRQSLGQGLEFLIYFQGNSAPDKSGLPSDRFSAERTGGSVSTLTIQRTQQEDSAVYLCASSSGHLKSYEQYFGPGTRLTVT.

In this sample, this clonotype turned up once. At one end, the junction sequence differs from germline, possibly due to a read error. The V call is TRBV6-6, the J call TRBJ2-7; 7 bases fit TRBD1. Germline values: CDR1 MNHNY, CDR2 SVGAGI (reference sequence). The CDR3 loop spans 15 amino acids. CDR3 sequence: CASSSGQDISYEQCF. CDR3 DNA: TGTGCCAGCAGTTCAGGACAGGACATCTCCTACGAGCAGTGCTTC.

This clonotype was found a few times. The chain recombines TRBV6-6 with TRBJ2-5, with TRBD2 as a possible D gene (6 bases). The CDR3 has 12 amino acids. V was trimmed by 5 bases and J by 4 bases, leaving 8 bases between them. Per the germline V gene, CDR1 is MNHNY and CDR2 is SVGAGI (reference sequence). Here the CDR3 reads CASSRETETQYF. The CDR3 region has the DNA TGTGCCAGCAGTCGGGAGACAGAGACCCAGTACTTC.

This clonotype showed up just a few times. This CDR3 reads CASSFHAPNEAFF. The CDR3 DNA follows: TGTGCCAGCAGCTTCCACGCCCCAAATGAAGCTTTCTTT. The gene calls are TRBV13 and TRBJ1-1; D is uncertain. This CDR3 is built from 13 residues. In germline, CDR1 is PRHDT, CDR2 FYEKMQ (reference sequence). The V end was cut by 3 bases, the J end by 7 bases, with 12 bases between. The entire variable domain, with the rest obtained from reference TRBV13 and TRBJ1-1, is as follows: AAGVIQSPRHLIKEKRETATLKCYPIPRHDTVYWYQQGPGQDPQFLISFYEKMQSDKGSIPDRFSAQQFSDYHSELNMSSLELGDSALYFCASSFHAPNEAFFGQGTRLTVV.

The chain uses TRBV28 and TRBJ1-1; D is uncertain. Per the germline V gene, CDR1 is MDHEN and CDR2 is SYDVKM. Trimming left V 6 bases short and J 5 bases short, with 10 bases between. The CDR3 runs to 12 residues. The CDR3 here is CASSPFGTEAFF. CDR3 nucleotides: TGTGCCAGCAGCCCGTTCGGTACTGAAGCTTTCTTT. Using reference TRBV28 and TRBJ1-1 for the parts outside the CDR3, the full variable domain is DVKVTQSSRYLVKRTGEKVFLECVQDMDHENMFWYRQDPGLGLRLIYFSYDVKMKEKGDIPEGYSVSREKKERFSLILESASTNQTSMYLCASSPFGTEAFFGQGTRLTVV.

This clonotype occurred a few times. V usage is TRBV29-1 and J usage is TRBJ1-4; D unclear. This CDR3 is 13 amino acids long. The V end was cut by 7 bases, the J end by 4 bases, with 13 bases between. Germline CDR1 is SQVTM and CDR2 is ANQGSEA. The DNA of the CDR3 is TGCAGCGCCCGCAGCGGGTTTAATGAAAAACTGTTTTTT. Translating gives CSARSGFNEKLFF.

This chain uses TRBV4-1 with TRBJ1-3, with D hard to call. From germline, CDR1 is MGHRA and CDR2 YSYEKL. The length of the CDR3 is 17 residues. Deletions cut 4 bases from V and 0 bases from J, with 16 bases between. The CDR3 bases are TGCGCCAGCAGCCCCCTCGGCGGGCCGAGCTCTGGAAACACCATATATTTT. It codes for CASSPLGGPSSGNTIYF.

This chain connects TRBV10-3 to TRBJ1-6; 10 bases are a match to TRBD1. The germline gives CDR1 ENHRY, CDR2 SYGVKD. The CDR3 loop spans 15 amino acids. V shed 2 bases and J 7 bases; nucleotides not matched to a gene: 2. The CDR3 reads CAISEQGQGNSPLHF. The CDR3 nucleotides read TGTGCCATCAGTGAGCAGGGACAGGGGAATTCACCCCTCCACTTT.

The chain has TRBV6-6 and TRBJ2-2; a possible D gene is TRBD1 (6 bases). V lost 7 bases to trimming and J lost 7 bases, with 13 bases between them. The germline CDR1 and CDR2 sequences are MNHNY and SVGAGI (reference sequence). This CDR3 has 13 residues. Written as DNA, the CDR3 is TGTGCCAGCATAGCACAGGGCGTCGGGGAGCTGTTTTTT. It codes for CASIAQGVGELFF.

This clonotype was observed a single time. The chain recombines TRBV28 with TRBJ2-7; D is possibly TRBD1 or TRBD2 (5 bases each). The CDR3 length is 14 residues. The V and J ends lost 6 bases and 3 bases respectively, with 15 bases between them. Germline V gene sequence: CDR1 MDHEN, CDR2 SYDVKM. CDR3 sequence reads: CASSTGRTGYEQYF. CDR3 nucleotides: TGTGCCAGCAGCACAGGAAGGACTGGCTACGAGCAGTACTTC.

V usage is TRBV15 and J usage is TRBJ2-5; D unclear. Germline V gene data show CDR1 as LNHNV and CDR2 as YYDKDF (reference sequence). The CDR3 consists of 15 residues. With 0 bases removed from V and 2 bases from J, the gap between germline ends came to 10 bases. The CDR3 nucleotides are TGTGCCACCAGCAGAGATCCCGGGCAGCAAGAGACCCAGTACTTC. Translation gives CATSRDPGQQETQYF. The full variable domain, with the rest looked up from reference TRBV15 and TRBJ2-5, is DAMVIQNPRYQVTQFGKPVTLSCSQTLNHNVMYWYQQKSSQAPKLLFHYYDKDFNNEADTPDNFQSRRPNTSFCFLDIRSPGLGDTAMYLCATSRDPGQQETQYFGPGTRLLVL.

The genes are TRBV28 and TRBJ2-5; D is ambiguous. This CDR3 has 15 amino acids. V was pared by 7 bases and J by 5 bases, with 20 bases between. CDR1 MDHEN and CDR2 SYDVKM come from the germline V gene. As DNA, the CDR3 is TGTGCCAGCAAGAACCCCGGGCCCTTATCGGAGACCCAGTACTTC. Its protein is CASKNPGPLSETQYF.

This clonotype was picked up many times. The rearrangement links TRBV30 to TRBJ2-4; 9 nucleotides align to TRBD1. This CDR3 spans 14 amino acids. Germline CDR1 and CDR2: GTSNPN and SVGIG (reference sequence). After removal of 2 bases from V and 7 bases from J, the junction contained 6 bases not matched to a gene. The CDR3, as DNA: TGTGCCTGGAGTCCGGGGACAGGGTGGAACATTCAGTACTTC. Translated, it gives CAWSPGTGWNIQYF.

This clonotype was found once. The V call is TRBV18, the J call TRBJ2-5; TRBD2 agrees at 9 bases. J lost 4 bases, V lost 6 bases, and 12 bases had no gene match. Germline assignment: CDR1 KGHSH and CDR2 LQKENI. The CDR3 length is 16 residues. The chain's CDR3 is CASSQGGLAGRETQYF. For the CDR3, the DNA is TGTGCCAGCTCCCAGGGGGGGCTAGCGGGAAGAGAGACCCAGTACTTC.

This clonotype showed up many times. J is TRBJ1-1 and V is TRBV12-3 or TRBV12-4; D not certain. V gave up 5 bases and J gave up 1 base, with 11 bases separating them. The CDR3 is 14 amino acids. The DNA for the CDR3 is TGTGCCAGCAGTCCTCTGGTAGCGAACACTGAAGCTTTCTTT. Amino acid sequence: CASSPLVANTEAFF.

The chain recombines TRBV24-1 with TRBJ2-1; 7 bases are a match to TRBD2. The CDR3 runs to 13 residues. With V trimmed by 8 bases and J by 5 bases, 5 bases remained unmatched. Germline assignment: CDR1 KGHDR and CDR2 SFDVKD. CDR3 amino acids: CATNGLADNEQFF. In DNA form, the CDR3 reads TGTGCCACCAATGGGCTAGCGGACAATGAGCAGTTCTTC.

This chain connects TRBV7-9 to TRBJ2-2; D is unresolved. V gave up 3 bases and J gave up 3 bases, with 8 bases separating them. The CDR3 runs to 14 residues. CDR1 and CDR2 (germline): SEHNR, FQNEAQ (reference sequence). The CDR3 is CASSFDTYTGELFF. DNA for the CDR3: TGTGCCAGCAGCTTCGACACGTACACCGGGGAGCTGTTTTTT.

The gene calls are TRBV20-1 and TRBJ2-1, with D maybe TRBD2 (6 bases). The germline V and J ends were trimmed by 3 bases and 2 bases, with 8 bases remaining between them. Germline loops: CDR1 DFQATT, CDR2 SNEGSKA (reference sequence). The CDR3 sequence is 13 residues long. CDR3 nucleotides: TGCAGTGCTAGGCGGGACCCCTACAATGAGCAGTTCTTC. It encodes CSARRDPYNEQFF.

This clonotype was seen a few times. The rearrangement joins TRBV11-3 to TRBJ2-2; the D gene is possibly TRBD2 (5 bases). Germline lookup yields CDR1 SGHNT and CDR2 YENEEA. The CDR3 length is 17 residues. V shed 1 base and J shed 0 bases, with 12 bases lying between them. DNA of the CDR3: TGTGCCAGCAGCTTAGGGTCTGTCGGGGCGAACACCGGGGAGCTGTTTTTT. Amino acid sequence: CASSLGSVGANTGELFF.